These 18 T cell receptor beta chains came from one sample sequenced in a study of blood T cell repertoires in COVID-19. TCRdb's copy holds only in-frame clones and misses some; the assay was immunoSEQ multiplex PCR. The table includes around 320,000 clones, roughly 89% detected once. The specimen was peripheral blood. The receptors shown here come from a woman younger than 45 with COVID-19, enrolled during active disease.

The chain recombines TRBV6-4 with TRBJ2-2; tentative D call: TRBD2 (6 bases). This CDR3 region has 16 residues. V lost 4 bases and J 1 base, leaving 13 bases between the germline ends. The germline CDR1 and CDR2 sequences are MRHNA and SNTAGT. CDR3 DNA: TGTGCCAGCAGTGTTGAGGGGACTTTGAACACCGGGGAGCTGTTTTTT. Translated, it gives CASSVEGTLNTGELFF.

This clone appeared once. The chain couples TRBV10-2 to TRBJ2-1; 10 bases fit TRBD2. With V trimmed by 7 bases and J by 5 bases, 8 bases remained unmatched. This CDR3 contains 15 residues. Looked up from germline, CDR1 is WSHSY and CDR2 is SAAADI. This CDR3 reads CASTLAGGPDNEQFF. CDR3 nucleotide sequence: TGCGCCAGCACCTTAGCGGGGGGTCCCGACAATGAGCAGTTCTTC.

This chain links TRBV5-4 with TRBJ1-1; possible D gene TRBD1, 6 bases. This CDR3 spans 15 amino acids. In germline, CDR1 is SGHNT, CDR2 YYREEE (reference sequence). Trimming took off 6 bases at V and 4 bases at J, with 19 bases between the two ends. CDR3: CASNSKEQGRTEAFF. The CDR3 DNA follows: TGTGCCAGCAACTCTAAGGAACAGGGACGCACTGAAGCTTTCTTT.

This clone has only a few counts. The V gene is TRBV29-1, the J gene TRBJ2-7, with 12 bases matching TRBD1. After removal of 5 bases from V and 3 bases from J, the junction contained 14 bases not matched to a gene. The CDR3 has 17 residues. Germline V gives CDR1 SQVTM, CDR2 ANQGSEA. CDR3 coding DNA: TGCAGCGTTCCGTACCGGGACAGGGGGCTCCTCGACTACGAGCAGTACTTC. Its protein product is CSVPYRDRGLLDYEQYF.

This chain connects TRBV19 to TRBJ2-1; TRBD1 matches 12 bases. The V gene's germline CDR1 is LNHDA and CDR2 SQIVND (reference sequence). The CDR3 loop spans 15 amino acids. Losses at the gene ends were 4 bases for V and 7 bases for J; bases not matched to a gene: 5. The CDR3 region has the DNA TGTGCCAGTAGTAAGGGACAGGGGGCGCTTAATGAGCAGTTCTTC. It is translated as CASSKGQGALNEQFF.

The V and J genes are TRBV19 and TRBJ1-5; the match to TRBD1 covers 9 bases. J was trimmed by 5 bases and V by 4 bases; bases with no gene match: 3. This CDR3 region has 14 residues. CDR1 is LNHDA, CDR2 SQIVND, per germline (reference sequence). In DNA form, the CDR3 reads TGTGCCAGTAGTACGGGACAGGGTTATCAGCCCCAGCATTTT. Its protein is CASSTGQGYQPQHF.

In DNA, the CDR3 is TGTGCCAGTACCCTAGCGGGGGGCCCCTACAATGAGCAGTTCTTC. Translation: CASTLAGGPYNEQFF. The gene calls are TRBV19 and TRBJ2-1, with 11 nucleotides matching TRBD2. The CDR3 is made up of 15 amino acids. Germline CDR1 and CDR2: LNHDA and SQIVND (reference sequence). The V segment lost 7 bases and the J segment 2 bases; nucleotides outside the gene matches: 4.

This chain links TRBV5-4 with TRBJ2-2; 8 nucleotides agree with TRBD2. The trim removed 0 bases at V and 3 bases at J, leaving 1 base unmatched. The CDR3 runs to 15 residues. Per the germline V gene, CDR1 is SGHNT and CDR2 is YYREEE (reference sequence). The CDR3 sequence: CASSLGGGYTGELFF. The CDR3 bases are TGTGCCAGCAGCTTGGGCGGGGGGTACACCGGGGAGCTGTTTTTT.

The genes are TRBV27 and TRBJ2-1, with D perhaps TRBD2 (6 bases). The germline CDR1 and CDR2 sequences are MNHEY and SMNVEV (reference sequence). Trimming removed 4 bases from V and 5 bases from J, with 18 bases in between. The CDR3 length is 16 residues. The CDR3 loop reads CASSSFQPGLHNEQFF. DNA of the CDR3: TGTGCCAGCAGTTCCTTCCAACCGGGACTCCACAATGAGCAGTTCTTC.

V and J are TRBV7-9 and TRBJ2-7; D gene unclear. Germline V gene lookup returns CDR1 SEHNR and CDR2 FQNEAQ (reference sequence). The ends were cut back, 2 bases at V and 3 bases at J, with 11 bases in the middle. The CDR3 extends over 14 amino acids. DNA of the CDR3: TGTGCCAGCAGCTTATCGGTGCGAAGCTACGAGCAGTACTTC. Translation: CASSLSVRSYEQYF.

A single count supports this clone. V is TRBV9 and J is TRBJ2-1, with TRBD2 matching 11 bases. CDR1 and CDR2 from the germline V gene are SGDLS and YYNGEE. The junction had 7 bases not matched to a gene; V was cut back by 2 bases and J by 6 bases. The CDR3 has 16 amino acids. The CDR3 spells CASSVSGGAVGNEQFF. In DNA, the CDR3 is TGTGCCAGCAGCGTTAGCGGGGGGGCCGTGGGCAATGAGCAGTTCTTC.

The chain combines TRBV7-6 with TRBJ2-3, with 13 bases lining up with TRBD2. This CDR3 has 19 amino acids. V shed 5 bases, J shed 8 bases, and the junction held 19 bases outside the gene matches. Germline lookup yields CDR1 SGHVS and CDR2 FNYEAQ. The CDR3 DNA reads TGTGCCAGCAGCCCAAGACGGACTAGCGGGGGCCCGGGTAGGGTTACGCAGTATTTT. Encoded protein: CASSPRRTSGGPGRVTQYF.

The chain joins TRBV5-1 to TRBJ2-7; 7 bases map to TRBD1. The CDR3 totals 13 residues. Germline V gene data show CDR1 as SGHRS and CDR2 as YFSETQ. Germline trimming cut 6 bases from V and 1 base from J; bases unmatched to any gene: 4. The DNA for the CDR3 is TGCGCCAGCACCCGGGACAGTTCCTACGAGCAGTACTTC. Amino acid sequence: CASTRDSSYEQYF.

This clone was recorded once. The chain links TRBV10-3 to TRBJ1-2, with 8 bases lining up with TRBD1. The CDR3 totals 17 residues. V lost 2 bases, J lost 0 bases, and 8 bases stayed unmatched. Germline V gives CDR1 ENHRY, CDR2 SYGVKD. This chain's CDR3 is CAISEPGQALANYGYTF. The CDR3 bases are TGTGCCATCAGTGAGCCGGGACAGGCCTTAGCTAACTATGGCTACACCTTC.

J is TRBJ2-7 and V is TRBV27, with D perhaps matching TRBD1 (5 bases). Germline V lookup: CDR1 MNHEY, CDR2 SMNVEV (reference sequence). This CDR3 region has 13 residues. The V end was cut by 2 bases, the J end by 3 bases, with 8 bases between. In nucleotides, the CDR3 is TGTGCCAGCAGTTTACAAGGGGACTACGAGCAGTACTTC. Translating it yields CASSLQGDYEQYF.

With respect to this clone: The same CDR3 arises from other DNA sequences in this sample as well. The chain has TRBV28 and TRBJ2-7; perhaps TRBD2 as D (5 bases). The CDR3 consists of 12 residues. From germline, CDR1 is MDHEN and CDR2 SYDVKM. The V end was cut by 6 bases, the J end by 0 bases, with 6 bases between. CDR3 residues: CASSRDSYEQYF. CDR3 DNA sequence: TGTGCCAGCAGCCGGGACTCCTACGAGCAGTACTTC.

V is TRBV5-6 and J is TRBJ2-3, with D tentatively TRBD1 (5 bases). Trimming took off 7 bases at V and 5 bases at J, with 23 bases between the two ends. This CDR3 comprises 16 residues. Germline loops: CDR1 SGHDT, CDR2 YYEEEE. CDR3 coding DNA: TGTGCCAGCTATTCGTACTGGGGCAGGTGGGGAGATACGCAGTATTTT. Protein product: CASYSYWGRWGDTQYF.

The rearrangement links TRBV4-1 to TRBJ2-5, with 9 nucleotides matching TRBD1. Unmatched junction bases numbered 6, after V lost 4 bases and J lost 0 bases. This CDR3 contains 16 residues. CDR1 is MGHRA, CDR2 YSYEKL, per germline. In nucleotides, the CDR3 is TGCGCCAGCAGCCCTCCCGACAGGGGGTACCAAGAGACCCAGTACTTC. Its protein is CASSPPDRGYQETQYF.